This T cell receptor (beta chain) was profiled in a study of cytomegalovirus exposure and HLA in healthy donors. The overall study: The 110 million or so unique TCR beta sequences, from 150 million to 200 million T cells, were found by an earlier analysis.

Findings and limits, study-wide: A later look showed TCR association rates differing by HLA locus, highest for DRB1 and lowest for HLA-C. The likely origin of a cluster of highly shared sequence variants was a sequencing artifact. About 87% or about 30% of the time was how often most TCR beta V segments were productive, according to an earlier analysis.

CDR3 length: 12 residues. CDR1 is SNHLY, CDR2 FYNNEI, per germline. Trimming removed 6 bases at V and 3 bases at J, with 9 bases between. Points on this clone: Its antigen is not known.

Primers: 60 Vbeta forward and 13 Jbeta reverse. Sequencing was performed with immunoSEQ multiplex PCR; in TCRdb, only in-frame clones are kept and a portion is missing. The table shows over 150,000 clones, with 75% to 85% occurring only once. Material for sequencing was PBMCs. The chain combines TRBV2 with TRBJ2-7; the D gene is possibly TRBD1 (5 bases). This TCR was recovered from a woman in her fifties or sixties in good health and CMV-seropositive. CDR3 nucleotides: TGTGCCAGCAGAATAGACAGCTACGAGCAGTACTTC. This sequence encodes CASRIDSYEQYF.